The T cell receptor beta chain under discussion was sequenced for a study of OX40 agonist ivuxolimab in advanced cancers. Method: immunoSEQ multiplex PCR; TCRdb's copy keeps in-frame clones and lacks some. Of tens of thousands of clones listed, 75% to 90% are singletons. Germline CDR1 reads SGHVS; CDR2 reads FNYEAQ. The ends were cut back, 1 base at V and 6 bases at J, with 5 bases in the middle. The CDR3 sequence is 12 residues long. This sequence was found in an adult with an advanced solid tumor such as melanoma, head and neck, liver or kidney cancer. The gene calls are TRBV7-6 and TRBJ2-3, with unresolved D. Here the sequenced sample was CD4+ or CD8+ T cells sorted from blood, taken in a trial of the OX40 agonist ivuxolimab. The chain's CDR3 is CASSLVSDTQYF. The CDR3, as DNA: TGTGCCAGCAGCTTAGTGTCCGATACGCAGTATTTT.